The rows below give T cell receptor beta chains drawn from one sample of a study of patients and donors after allogeneic stem cell transplantation. TCRdb reprocessed the RT-PCR reads via MiXCR and lists one record per CDR3 protein. The data hold approximately 170,000 distinct CDR3 sequences, with approximately 22% observed a single time. Material: blood, either unsorted or a sorted T cell fraction (not recorded which). The receptors derive from a human donor who was either an allogeneic HSCT recipient or a stem cell or donor lymphocyte infusion donor (not recorded which). It is not recorded whose cells these are; they may come from a transplant donor. CDR3s include the opening cysteine and the closing phenylalanine or tryptophan. Fields, in order: D gene, clone size, J gene, V gene, CDR3 DNA, CDR3 protein. The D gene is left open where the match is weak. Where a row states a size, it is once, few, many or the class of an expanded clone; other rows omit it.

D gene: TRBD2
clone size: .
J gene: TRBJ2-5
V gene: TRBV7-9
CDR3 DNA: TGTGCCAGCAGCGGAGCGGGGGGAGAGACCCAGTACTTC
CDR3 protein: CASSGAGGETQYF

D gene: .
clone size: .
J gene: TRBJ1-2
V gene: TRBV7-9
CDR3 DNA: TGTGCCAGCAGCGGGTGGAGGTACTCTGGCTACACCTTC
CDR3 protein: CASSGWRYSGYTF

D gene: .
clone size: .
J gene: TRBJ1-1
V gene: TRBV20-1
CDR3 DNA: TGCAGTGCTACCGGGCATAGGGGTCCTGAAGCTTTCTTT
CDR3 protein: CSATGHRGPEAFF

D gene: .
clone size: .
J gene: TRBJ1-3
V gene: TRBV7-2
CDR3 DNA: TGTGCCAGCAGCGGAGAAGTGCGCCGAAACACCATATATTTT
CDR3 protein: CASSGEVRRNTIYF

D gene: TRBD2
clone size: few
J gene: TRBJ2-3
V gene: TRBV9
CDR3 DNA: TGTGCCAGCAGCAGGGCCCGGCGGGGCGGGGGGACCACTAGCACAGATACGCAGTATTTT
CDR3 protein: CASSRARRGGGTTSTDTQYF

D gene: .
clone size: .
J gene: TRBJ1-1
V gene: TRBV7-9
CDR3 DNA: TGTGCCAGCAGCTTAACTCCCGGACAGCCGAACACTGAAGCTTTCTTT
CDR3 protein: CASSLTPGQPNTEAFF

D gene: .
clone size: few
J gene: TRBJ1-1
V gene: TRBV7-9
CDR3 DNA: TGTGCCAGCAGATGGAACACTGAAGCTTTCTTT
CDR3 protein: CASRWNTEAFF

D gene: .
clone size: few
J gene: TRBJ1-2
V gene: TRBV9
CDR3 DNA: TGTGCCAGCAGCGTAGGATTGTGGGGGCTTGGAGGCTACACCTTC
CDR3 protein: CASSVGLWGLGGYTF

D gene: .
clone size: .
J gene: TRBJ2-5
V gene: TRBV12-3/TRBV12-4
CDR3 DNA: TGTGCCAGCAGCCGACAGGTTTTCCAAGAGACCCAGTACTTC
CDR3 protein: CASSRQVFQETQYF

D gene: .
clone size: many
J gene: TRBJ1-1
V gene: TRBV7-2
CDR3 DNA: TGTGCCAGCAGCTTAGGCGCGGGTGGGACTGAAGCTTTCTTT
CDR3 protein: CASSLGAGGTEAFF

D gene: .
clone size: few
J gene: TRBJ2-3
V gene: TRBV20-1
CDR3 DNA: TGCAGTGCTAGGGTTGCAGCACTGACAGATACGCAGTATTTT
CDR3 protein: CSARVAALTDTQYF

D gene: TRBD1
clone size: few
J gene: TRBJ1-5
V gene: TRBV28
CDR3 DNA: TGTGCCAGCAGCCGGGGACAGCGCTTTACCGTTAGCAATCAGCCCCAGCATTTT
CDR3 protein: CASSRGQRFTVSNQPQHF

D gene: .
clone size: many
J gene: TRBJ1-3
V gene: TRBV13
CDR3 DNA: TGTGCCAGCAGCTCGGTTTTTTCGGGAAACACCATATATTTT
CDR3 protein: CASSSVFSGNTIYF

D gene: TRBD1
clone size: many
J gene: TRBJ1-5
V gene: TRBV7-2
CDR3 DNA: TGTGCCAGCAGCTTTTTTGGACAGGGGGCGACTCAGCCCCAGCATTTT
CDR3 protein: CASSFFGQGATQPQHF

D gene: .
clone size: .
J gene: TRBJ1-3
V gene: TRBV20-1
CDR3 DNA: TGCAGTGCTCCATCTGGGATAACTGGAAACACCATATATTTT
CDR3 protein: CSAPSGITGNTIYF

D gene: .
clone size: .
J gene: TRBJ2-1
V gene: TRBV29-1
CDR3 DNA: TGCAGCGTTGCGGGAAACTCCTACAATGAGCAGTTCTTC
CDR3 protein: CSVAGNSYNEQFF

D gene: TRBD2
clone size: .
J gene: TRBJ2-1
V gene: TRBV5-6
CDR3 DNA: TGTGCCAGCAGCCTCGGGACTAGCGGGGTTTCCTACAATGAGCAGTTCTTC
CDR3 protein: CASSLGTSGVSYNEQFF

D gene: .
clone size: .
J gene: TRBJ1-1
V gene: TRBV12-3/TRBV12-4
CDR3 DNA: TGTGCCAGCAGTATTACAGGGAACACTGAAGCTTTCTTT
CDR3 protein: CASSITGNTEAFF

D gene: .
clone size: few
J gene: TRBJ2-2
V gene: TRBV5-1
CDR3 DNA: TGCGCCAGCAGCTTGGAGGGACTTACCACCGGGGAGCTGTTTTTT
CDR3 protein: CASSLEGLTTGELFF

D gene: .
clone size: .
J gene: TRBJ1-1
V gene: TRBV3-1
CDR3 DNA: TGTGCCAGCAGCAAAGATTACGGGACGGGGATGAACACTGAAGCTTTCTTT
CDR3 protein: CASSKDYGTGMNTEAFF

D gene: TRBD2
clone size: few
J gene: TRBJ2-2
V gene: TRBV18
CDR3 DNA: TGTGCCAGCTCACGGAACACCGGGACTAGCCGGACCGGGGAGCTGTTTTTT
CDR3 protein: CASSRNTGTSRTGELFF

D gene: TRBD1
clone size: .
J gene: TRBJ2-3
V gene: TRBV27
CDR3 DNA: TGTGCCAGCAGTACACAATCGGACAGGGAACGTGCAGATACGCAGTATTTT
CDR3 protein: CASSTQSDRERADTQYF

D gene: TRBD1
clone size: .
J gene: TRBJ2-1
V gene: TRBV12-3/TRBV12-4
CDR3 DNA: TGTGCCAGCAGTTTACTGCGGGACAGGGAGGTAAATGAGCAGTTCTTC
CDR3 protein: CASSLLRDREVNEQFF

D gene: .
clone size: few
J gene: TRBJ1-6
V gene: TRBV6-5
CDR3 DNA: TGTGCCAGCAGCAACGTAGGGACGTCCTATAATTCACCCCTCCACTTT
CDR3 protein: CASSNVGTSYNSPLHF

D gene: TRBD1
clone size: few
J gene: TRBJ1-1
V gene: TRBV12-3/TRBV12-4
CDR3 DNA: TGTGCCAGCAGTTTAAGGGGACAGGTGAACACTGAAGCTTTCTTT
CDR3 protein: CASSLRGQVNTEAFF

D gene: TRBD2
clone size: .
J gene: TRBJ2-1
V gene: TRBV12-3/TRBV12-4
CDR3 DNA: TGTGCCAGCAGGACGACTGCGGGGGAATCGATCTTC
CDR3 protein: CASRTTAGESIF

D gene: TRBD1
clone size: .
J gene: TRBJ1-5
V gene: TRBV5-1
CDR3 DNA: TGCGCCAGCAGCACGGGGACAGGCCAACAGCCCCAGCATTTT
CDR3 protein: CASSTGTGQQPQHF

D gene: .
clone size: .
J gene: TRBJ2-2
V gene: TRBV20-1
CDR3 DNA: TGCAGTGCTAGAGACTCAGGACTAAACACCGGGGAGCTGTTTTTT
CDR3 protein: CSARDSGLNTGELFF

D gene: .
clone size: .
J gene: TRBJ1-1
V gene: TRBV7-9
CDR3 DNA: TGTGCCAGCAGCTTGGGAGGGGTAAGGGCGGCTTTCTTT
CDR3 protein: CASSLGGVRAAFF

D gene: .
clone size: few
J gene: TRBJ1-2
V gene: TRBV20-1
CDR3 DNA: TGCAGTGCTATGTTCAGGGATCCCGTGGGCTACACCTTC
CDR3 protein: CSAMFRDPVGYTF

D gene: TRBD1
clone size: many
J gene: TRBJ2-3
V gene: TRBV6-6
CDR3 DNA: TGTGCCAGCAGTTCCCGACAGGGCTTGACGGATACGCAGTATTTT
CDR3 protein: CASSSRQGLTDTQYF

D gene: .
clone size: .
J gene: TRBJ2-3
V gene: TRBV12-3/TRBV12-4
CDR3 DNA: TGTGCCAGCAGACCCCCCTGGGGTCCCGATACGCAGTATTTT
CDR3 protein: CASRPPWGPDTQYF

D gene: .
clone size: few
J gene: TRBJ2-3
V gene: TRBV20-1
CDR3 DNA: TGCAGTGCTAGAGATAGCCCTGGCGATACGCAGTATTTT
CDR3 protein: CSARDSPGDTQYF

D gene: .
clone size: few
J gene: TRBJ1-2
V gene: TRBV20-1
CDR3 DNA: TGCAGTGCTACAGAGCTTTCTATTAAGGCGGGCTACACCTTC
CDR3 protein: CSATELSIKAGYTF

D gene: .
clone size: .
J gene: TRBJ1-5
V gene: TRBV12-3/TRBV12-4
CDR3 DNA: TGTGCCAGCAGTTTCTCGGGGTCCCATAGCAATCAGCCCCAGCATTTT
CDR3 protein: CASSFSGSHSNQPQHF

D gene: .
clone size: .
J gene: TRBJ1-4
V gene: TRBV20-1
CDR3 DNA: TGCAGTGCTAGCTTGGGGGGCCCGATAGAAAAACTGTTTTTT
CDR3 protein: CSASLGGPIEKLFF

D gene: .
clone size: .
J gene: TRBJ1-1
V gene: TRBV12-3/TRBV12-4
CDR3 DNA: TGTGCCAGCAGTTTCGGGGAGGCAGATATCGGCACTGAAGCTTTCTTT
CDR3 protein: CASSFGEADIGTEAFF

D gene: TRBD1
clone size: .
J gene: TRBJ2-3
V gene: TRBV12-5
CDR3 DNA: TGTGCTAGTGGTAACGGACAGGGAAGCACAGATACGCAGTATTTT
CDR3 protein: CASGNGQGSTDTQYF

D gene: .
clone size: many
J gene: TRBJ1-2
V gene: TRBV12-3/TRBV12-4
CDR3 DNA: TGTGCCAGCAGTTCCCGGACAGAGACTAACTATGGCTACACCTTC
CDR3 protein: CASSSRTETNYGYTF

D gene: .
clone size: .
J gene: TRBJ2-7
V gene: TRBV2
CDR3 DNA: TGTGCCAGCAGTACTTCCGGGCCTCCCTACGAGCAGTACTTC
CDR3 protein: CASSTSGPPYEQYF

D gene: .
clone size: few
J gene: TRBJ1-2
V gene: TRBV5-6
CDR3 DNA: TGTGCCAGCAGCTTCGCAGGGGCGAGTGGCTACACCTTC
CDR3 protein: CASSFAGASGYTF

D gene: .
clone size: few
J gene: TRBJ2-3
V gene: TRBV5-6
CDR3 DNA: TGTGCCAGCAGCTTGGATCGAGATACGCAGTATTTT
CDR3 protein: CASSLDRDTQYF

D gene: .
clone size: .
J gene: TRBJ2-3
V gene: TRBV12-3/TRBV12-4
CDR3 DNA: TGTGCCAGCAGTTTCCAGGGAGAGGGACAGTATTTT
CDR3 protein: CASSFQGEGQYF

D gene: .
clone size: few
J gene: TRBJ1-1
V gene: TRBV5-6
CDR3 DNA: TGTGCCAGCAGCTTTTATCGGGGCAATATGAACACTGAAGCTTTCTTT
CDR3 protein: CASSFYRGNMNTEAFF

D gene: TRBD1
clone size: .
J gene: TRBJ1-5
V gene: TRBV19
CDR3 DNA: TGTGCCAGTAGTGTCACATCCCCAGGGGGCTCGGATCAGCCCCAGCATTTT
CDR3 protein: CASSVTSPGGSDQPQHF

D gene: .
clone size: once
J gene: TRBJ2-6
V gene: TRBV5-1
CDR3 DNA: TGCGCCAGCAGCTTGGGACCCGGGGGGGCCAACGTCCTGACTTTC
CDR3 protein: CASSLGPGGANVLTF

D gene: TRBD2
clone size: .
J gene: TRBJ2-1
V gene: TRBV12-3/TRBV12-4
CDR3 DNA: TGTGCCAGCAGTTTAGCGTGGCTAGCGGCGTTAAGATTTATGAATGAGCAGTTCTTC
CDR3 protein: CASSLAWLAALRFMNEQFF

D gene: TRBD2
clone size: few
J gene: TRBJ2-7
V gene: TRBV29-1
CDR3 DNA: TGCAGCGTTGAACTAGCGGGAGGGTCCTACGAGCAGTACTTC
CDR3 protein: CSVELAGGSYEQYF

D gene: TRBD1
clone size: few
J gene: TRBJ1-5
V gene: TRBV7-9
CDR3 DNA: TGTGCCAGCAGCTCCAAGGACAGGGGGCTCAATCAGCCCCAGCATTTT
CDR3 protein: CASSSKDRGLNQPQHF

D gene: .
clone size: .
J gene: TRBJ1-3
V gene: TRBV20-1
CDR3 DNA: TGCAGTGCTAGAGATATGGCGACCGACTCCTCTGGAAACACCATATATTTT
CDR3 protein: CSARDMATDSSGNTIYF

D gene: .
clone size: .
J gene: TRBJ2-3
V gene: TRBV20-1
CDR3 DNA: TGCAGTGCTACCTCGGGACGGGGTGAAACAGATACGCAGTATTTT
CDR3 protein: CSATSGRGETDTQYF

D gene: TRBD2
clone size: .
J gene: TRBJ2-1
V gene: TRBV18
CDR3 DNA: TGTGCCAGCTCACCACCACAGCGGGGGGGCGATGAGCAGTTCTTC
CDR3 protein: CASSPPQRGGDEQFF

D gene: TRBD2
clone size: .
J gene: TRBJ2-5
V gene: TRBV2
CDR3 DNA: TGTGCCAGCAGTGAAGATTGGTCGGGGGGGAACCAAGAGACCCAGTACTTC
CDR3 protein: CASSEDWSGGNQETQYF

D gene: TRBD1
clone size: few
J gene: TRBJ2-7
V gene: TRBV5-6
CDR3 DNA: TGTGCCAGCATCTTACAGGGGGCGGGCATCGGCGAGCAGTACTTC
CDR3 protein: CASILQGAGIGEQYF

D gene: .
clone size: many
J gene: TRBJ1-2
V gene: TRBV7-9
CDR3 DNA: TGTGCCAGCATCTCTGGGACGGGGAACTATGGCTACACCTTC
CDR3 protein: CASISGTGNYGYTF